This passage covers 18 T cell receptor beta chains from one sample sequenced in a study of human T cells and chemical hapten exposure. Time point given: patch test 1, 2 weeks after DPC sensitization. Treatment meaning: therapeutic diphenylcyclopropenone sensitization with weekly scalp DPC. Via MiXCR, TCRdb re-called the RACE reads, giving one row per CDR3 protein. Among some 190,000 distinct CDR3 sequences, about 22% were seen once, and the ten largest hold under 7.5%. The input for sequencing was whole blood, taken in connection with sensitization to the hapten diphenylcyclopropenone (DPC). The receptor set was obtained from a woman between 45 and 60 years old with alopecia areata. Some clones in this sample may be carry-over from other donors' samples.

The rearrangement uses TRBV2 and TRBJ2-3; no clear D gene. This CDR3 contains 12 residues. V dropped 10 bases and J dropped 4 bases, with 12 bases sitting between them. Germline CDR1 is SNHLY and CDR2 is FYNNEI. CDR3 region: CATQGPADTQYF. DNA of the CDR3: TGTGCCACCCAAGGGCCTGCAGATACGCAGTATTTT.

This chain connects TRBV10-1 to TRBJ2-1; D is undetermined. Germline V gene sequence: CDR1 WNHNN, CDR2 SYGVQD (reference sequence). This CDR3 region has 18 residues. V lost 0 bases to trimming and J lost 0 bases, with 15 bases between them. CDR3 sequence (DNA): TGCGCCAGCAGTGAGTCGCTTTTGGGTCTGAGCTCCTACAATGAGCAGTTCTTC. This gives the protein CASSESLLGLSSYNEQFF.

This chain joins TRBV3-1 and TRBJ2-2; no clear D gene. There are 13 residues in the CDR3. V lost 5 bases, J lost 3 bases, and 7 bases lay in between. Germline V lookup: CDR1 LGHDT, CDR2 YNNKEL (reference sequence). The CDR3 spells CASSRTHTGELFF. CDR3 in DNA: TGTGCCAGCAGCAGGACGCACACCGGGGAGCTGTTTTTT.

This clonotype was seen a handful of times. The DNA of the CDR3 is TGTGCCAGCAGCCCCCAGGCCAGGGGAGATTCACCCCTCCACTTT. Translated, it gives CASSPQARGDSPLHF. The J gene is TRBJ1-6, the V gene TRBV7-8; D possibly corresponds to TRBD1 (6 bases). The germline gives CDR1 SGHVS, CDR2 FQNEAQ. The CDR3 sequence is 15 residues long. V dropped 5 bases and J dropped 8 bases, with 16 bases sitting between them. The whole variable domain, remainder taken from reference TRBV7-8 and TRBJ1-6, is GAGVSQSPRYKVAKRGQDVALRCDPISGHVSLFWYQQALGQGPEFLTYFQNEAQLDKSGLPSDRFFAERPEGSVSTLKIQRTQQEDSAVYLCASSPQARGDSPLHFGNGTRLTVT.

In its sample, this clonotype was seen a few times. The chain couples TRBV20-1 to TRBJ1-2; D is unclear. Germline V lookup: CDR1 DFQATT, CDR2 SNEGSKA (reference sequence). Deletions cut 0 bases from V and 6 bases from J, with 11 bases between. The length of the CDR3 is 13 residues. Here the CDR3 DNA reads TGCAGTGCTAGAGATCCAGGTATCGATGGCTACACCTTC. This sequence encodes CSARDPGIDGYTF.

J is TRBJ1-6 and V is TRBV12-3 or TRBV12-4, with TRBD1 identical over 9 bases. This CDR3 is 14 amino acids long. Germline trimming cut 6 bases from V and 9 bases from J; bases unmatched to any gene: 6. The CDR3 spells CASSKTGGGSPLHF. The DNA of the CDR3 is TGTGCCAGCAGCAAGACAGGGGGGGGTTCACCCCTCCACTTT.

The chain recombines TRBV11-2 with TRBJ2-2; D gene unclear. The CDR3 covers 14 residues. The V gene lost 5 bases and the J gene lost 4 bases, with 11 bases spanning the gap. The germline V gene has CDR1 SGHAT and CDR2 FQNNGV. The CDR3 DNA reads as TGTGCCAGCAGCCCGGACCCCATCACCGGGGAGCTGTTTTTT. It is translated as CASSPDPITGELFF. Together with reference TRBV11-2 and TRBJ2-2, the CDR3 gives the full variable domain: EAGVAQSPRYKIIEKRQSVAFWCNPISGHATLYWYQQILGQGPKLLIQFQNNGVVDDSQLPKDRFSAERLKGVDSTLKIQPAKLEDSAVYLCASSPDPITGELFFGEGSRLTVL.

This clonotype has just a few counts. The V gene is TRBV29-1, the J gene TRBJ2-5; D is unresolved. The V and J ends lost 4 bases and 2 bases respectively, with 5 bases between them. The CDR3 has 11 amino acids. Per germline, CDR1 SQVTM and CDR2 ANQGSEA. The CDR3 region is CSVGRQETQYF. DNA of the CDR3: TGCAGCGTTGGACGGCAAGAGACCCAGTACTTC.

The sample holds a few counts of this clonotype. The rearrangement uses TRBV9 and TRBJ1-4, with a tentative D call TRBD1 (6 bases). Trimming took 3 bases from V and 1 from J, leaving 13 bases between them. From germline, CDR1 is SGDLS and CDR2 YYNGEE. The CDR3 consists of 16 residues. DNA for the CDR3: TGTGCCAGCAGCGCGACCACAGGGATAACTAATGAAAAACTGTTTTTT. Translating it yields CASSATTGITNEKLFF.

Of note for this clonotype: One end of the junction fails to match germline, which may point to a read error. The rearrangement links TRBV9 to TRBJ1-2; D possibly corresponds to TRBD1 (5 bases). CDR1 and CDR2 (germline): SGDLS, YYNGEE. The length of the CDR3 is 14 residues. CDR3 region: CANSVEGSPRGYTF. For the CDR3, the DNA is TGTGCCAACAGCGTAGAGGGGAGCCCTAGGGGCTACACCTTC.

This clonotype was seen many times. The chain joins TRBV29-1 to TRBJ1-1; TRBD1 agrees at 7 bases. The CDR3 has 13 amino acids. V lost 7 bases, J lost 4 bases, and 9 bases stayed unmatched. Looked up from germline, CDR1 is SQVTM and CDR2 is ANQGSEA. CDR3 loop: CSGEEGAGTEAFF. CDR3 coding DNA: TGCAGCGGGGAGGAGGGGGCCGGCACTGAAGCTTTCTTT.

The chain is built from TRBV30 and TRBJ2-1; 11 bases map to TRBD1. Germline CDR1 reads GTSNPN; CDR2 reads SVGIG (reference sequence). V was clipped by 5 bases and J by 9 bases; unmatched bases: 3. CDR3 length equals 12 residues. The CDR3 DNA reads TGTGCCTGGGGACAGGGGGCTGGTGAGCAGTTCTTC. It codes for CAWGQGAGEQFF.

The rearrangement links TRBV9 to TRBJ2-3; D uncertain. Per the germline V gene, CDR1 is SGDLS and CDR2 is YYNGEE. V shed 0 bases and J shed 1 base, with 15 bases lying between them. CDR3 length: 17 residues. The DNA of the CDR3 is TGTGCCAGCAGCGTAGAGTGGGCGAGTGGGGGCACAGATACGCAGTATTTT. The encoded protein is CASSVEWASGGTDTQYF.

The chain is built from TRBV29-1 and TRBJ1-1; 7 nucleotides align to TRBD1. The germline CDR1 and CDR2 sequences are SQVTM and ANQGSEA. The CDR3 contains 13 residues. The junction had 6 bases not matched to a gene; V was cut back by 4 bases and J by 4 bases. The chain's CDR3 is CSVAGQIFTEAFF. As DNA, the CDR3 is TGCAGCGTTGCGGGACAGATTTTCACTGAAGCTTTCTTT.

This clonotype was detected a few times. The J gene is TRBJ1-4, the V gene TRBV29-1; the match to TRBD1 covers 7 bases. J lost 7 bases, V lost 4 bases, and 18 bases had no gene match. The CDR3 sequence is 17 residues long. Per the germline V gene, CDR1 is SQVTM and CDR2 is ANQGSEA. The CDR3: CSVGATGAVRGTEKLFF. CDR3 in DNA: TGCAGCGTTGGGGCTACAGGGGCAGTTCGAGGTACTGAAAAACTGTTTTTT.

This clonotype was observed a few times. This rearrangement joins TRBV27 to TRBJ2-2; D is ambiguous. Trimming pared 3 bases from V and 3 bases from J, leaving 5 bases between. There are 13 residues in the CDR3. Germline CDR1 and CDR2: MNHEY and SMNVEV (reference sequence). The CDR3 DNA sequence: TGTGCCAGCAGTTTTCGGCACACCGGGGAGCTGTTTTTT. This translates into CASSFRHTGELFF.

This clonotype was picked up a small number of times. The V call is TRBV20-1, the J call TRBJ2-5; D tentatively reads TRBD1 or TRBD2 (5 bases each). V lost 6 bases, J lost 5 bases, and 19 bases lay in between. CDR3 length: 14 residues. CDR1 and CDR2 (germline): DFQATT, SNEGSKA (reference sequence). The CDR3 is CSARPGTSGETQYF. CDR3 in DNA: TGCAGTGCAAGACCCGGGACGAGCGGCGAGACCCAGTACTTC.

The V and J genes are TRBV20-1 and TRBJ1-5; D unresolved. Germline CDR1 DFQATT, CDR2 SNEGSKA (reference sequence). Trimming stripped 5 bases from V and 9 bases from J, with 17 bases between. The CDR3 totals 13 residues. CDR3 nucleotides: TGCAGTGCTCTCGTTCGGGAGGTAGGGCCCCAGCATTTT. This sequence encodes CSALVREVGPQHF.